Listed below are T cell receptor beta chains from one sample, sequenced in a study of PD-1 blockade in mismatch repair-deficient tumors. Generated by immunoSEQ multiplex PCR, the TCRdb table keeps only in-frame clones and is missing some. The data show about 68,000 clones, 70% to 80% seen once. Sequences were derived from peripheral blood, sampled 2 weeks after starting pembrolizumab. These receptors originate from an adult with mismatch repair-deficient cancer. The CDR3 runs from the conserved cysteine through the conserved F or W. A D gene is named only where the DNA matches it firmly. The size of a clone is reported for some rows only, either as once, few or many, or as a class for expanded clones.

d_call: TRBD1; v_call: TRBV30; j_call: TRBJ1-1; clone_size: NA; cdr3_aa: CAWSEQGALAFF; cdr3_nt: TGTGCCTGGAGCGAACAGGGGGCGCTTGCTTTCTTT
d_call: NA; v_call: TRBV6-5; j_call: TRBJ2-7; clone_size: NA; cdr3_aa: CASFRGRGYEQYF; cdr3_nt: TGTGCCAGCTTTAGGGGGAGGGGCTACGAGCAGTACTTC
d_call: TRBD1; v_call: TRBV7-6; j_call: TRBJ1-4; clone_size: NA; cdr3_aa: CASSSRGTGSEKLFF; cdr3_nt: TGTGCCAGCAGCTCTAGGGGGACAGGGAGTGAAAAACTGTTTTTT
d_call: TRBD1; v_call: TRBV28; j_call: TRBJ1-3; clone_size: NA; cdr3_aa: CASSSVGQGDGNTIYF; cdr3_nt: TGTGCCAGCAGTTCCGTGGGACAGGGAGATGGAAACACCATATATTTT
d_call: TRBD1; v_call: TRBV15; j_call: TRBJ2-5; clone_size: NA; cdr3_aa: CATGTGGLNEETQYF; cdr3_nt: TGTGCCACCGGGACAGGGGGCCTAAACGAAGAGACCCAGTACTTC
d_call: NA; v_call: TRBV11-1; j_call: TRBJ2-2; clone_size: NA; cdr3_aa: CASSLGRGPDGELFF; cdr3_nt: TGTGCCAGCAGCTTAGGCAGGGGCCCCGACGGGGAGCTGTTTTTT
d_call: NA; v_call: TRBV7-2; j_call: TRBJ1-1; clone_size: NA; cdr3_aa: CASSLVTLNTEAFF; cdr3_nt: TGTGCCAGCAGCTTAGTGACCTTGAACACTGAAGCTTTCTTT
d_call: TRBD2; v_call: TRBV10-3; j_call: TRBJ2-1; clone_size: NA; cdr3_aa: CAINWETSGLDEQFF; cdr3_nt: TGTGCCATCAATTGGGAGACTAGCGGGTTAGATGAGCAGTTCTTC
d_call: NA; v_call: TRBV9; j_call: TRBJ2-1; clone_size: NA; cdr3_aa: CASSAALAYNEQFF; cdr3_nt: TGTGCCAGCAGCGCCGCGTTGGCGTATAATGAGCAGTTCTTC
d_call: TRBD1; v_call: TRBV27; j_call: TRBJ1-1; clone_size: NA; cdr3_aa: CASSLREGADEAFF; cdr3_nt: TGTGCCAGCAGTTTACGTGAGGGGGCTGATGAAGCTTTCTTT
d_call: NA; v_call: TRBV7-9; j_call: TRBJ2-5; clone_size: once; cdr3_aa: CASSLQETQYF; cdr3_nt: TGTGCCAGCAGCTTACAAGAGACCCAGTACTTC
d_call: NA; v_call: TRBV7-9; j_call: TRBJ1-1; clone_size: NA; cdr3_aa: CASSLGGANTEAFF; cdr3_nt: TGTGCCAGCAGCTTAGGAGGGGCGAACACTGAAGCTTTCTTT